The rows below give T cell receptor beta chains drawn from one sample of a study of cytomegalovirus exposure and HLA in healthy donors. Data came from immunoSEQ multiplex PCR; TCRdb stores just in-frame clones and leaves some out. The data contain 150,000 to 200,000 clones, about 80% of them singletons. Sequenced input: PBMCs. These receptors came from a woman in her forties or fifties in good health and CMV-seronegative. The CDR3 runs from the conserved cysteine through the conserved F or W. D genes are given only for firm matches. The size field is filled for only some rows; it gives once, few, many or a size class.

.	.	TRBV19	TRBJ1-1	TGTGCCAGTTCGTTCGTAGCGGGCACTGAAGCTTTCTTT	CASSFVAGTEAFF
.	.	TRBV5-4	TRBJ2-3	TGTGCCAGCAGCCCCAGCGGTGGGGCAGATACGCAGTATTTT	CASSPSGGADTQYF
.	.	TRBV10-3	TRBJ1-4	TGTGCCATCAGTGAGAGGCAGGATGAAAAACTGTTTTTT	CAISERQDEKLFF
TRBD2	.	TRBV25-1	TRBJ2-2	TGTGCCAGCACACGGGGGGGGAACACCGGGGAGCTGTTTTTT	CASTRGGNTGELFF
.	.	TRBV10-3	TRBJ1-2	TGTGCCATCAGTGAGGAGAGGGACACCATAGGCTACACCTTC	CAISEERDTIGYTF
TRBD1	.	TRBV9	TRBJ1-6	TGTGCCAGCAGCGCGGGACAGGGGGATTCACCCCTCCACTTT	CASSAGQGDSPLHF
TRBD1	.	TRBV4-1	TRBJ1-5	TGCGCCAGCAGCCGCGGACAGGGCAATCAGCCCCAGCATTTT	CASSRGQGNQPQHF
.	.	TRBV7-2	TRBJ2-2	TGTGCCAGCAGCCCTAATGGACCAGGGTCCACCGGGGAGCTGTTTTTT	CASSPNGPGSTGELFF
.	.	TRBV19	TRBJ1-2	TGTGCCAGTATTAATGGCTACACCTTC	CASINGYTF
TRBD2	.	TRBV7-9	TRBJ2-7	TGTGCCAGCAGCGAATTCAAGCGGGAGTCCGTATACGAGCAGTACTTC	CASSEFKRESVYEQYF
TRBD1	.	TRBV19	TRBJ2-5	TGTGCCAGTAGTAGGGACAGGGGAGAGACCCAGTACTTC	CASSRDRGETQYF
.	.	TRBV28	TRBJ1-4	TGTGCCAGCAGTTTGGCAGGGGATCGTGAAAAACTGTTTTTT	CASSLAGDREKLFF
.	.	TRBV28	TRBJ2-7	TGTGCCAGCAGTTTGGGTTTTCGCGGAGCTCTATTCTCCTACGAGCAGTACTTC	CASSLGFRGALFSYEQYF
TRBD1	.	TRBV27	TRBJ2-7	TGTGCCAGCAGTCCCCATTCGGGACAGGGAGCCTACGAGCAGTACTTC	CASSPHSGQGAYEQYF
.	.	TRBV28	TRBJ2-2	TGTGCCAGCAGTTCCCCCTCCAACAGGATACGGAACACCGGGGAGCTGTTTTTT	CASSSPSNRIRNTGELFF
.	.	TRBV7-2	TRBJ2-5	TGTGCCAGCAGCCCCCGTTTAAGTGCCCGCGGGGAGACCCAGTACTTC	CASSPRLSARGETQYF
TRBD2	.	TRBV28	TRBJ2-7	TGTGCCAGCGCCGGGACTAGCGGGAGTAGGGTTGACGAGCAGTACTTC	CASAGTSGSRVDEQYF
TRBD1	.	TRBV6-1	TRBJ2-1	TGTGCCAGCAGCCGACAGGGGGGAGTCAATGAGCAGTTCTTC	CASSRQGGVNEQFF
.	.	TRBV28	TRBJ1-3	TGTGCCAGCAGCAGAAATGCGGGGGCTGGAAACACCATATATTTT	CASSRNAGAGNTIYF
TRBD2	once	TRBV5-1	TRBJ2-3	TGCGCCAGCAGCTTGGCTACTAGCGGGGAATCAGATACGCAGTATTTT	CASSLATSGESDTQYF
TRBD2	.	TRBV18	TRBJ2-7	TGTGCCAGCTCACTTAGACAGCGGGAGGGCCATAACGAGCAGTACTTC	CASSLRQREGHNEQYF
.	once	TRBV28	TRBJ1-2	TGTGCCAGCATCCCTCCCCCCAGTCACGGGTTCGGCTACACCTTC	CASIPPPSHGFGYTF
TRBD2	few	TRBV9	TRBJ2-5	TGTGCCAGCAGCGTAGCCAGCGGGGGGGCAGAGACCCAGTACTTC	CASSVASGGAETQYF
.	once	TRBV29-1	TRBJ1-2	TGCAGCGTTGTGACGGACAGCTTTTATGGCTACACCTTC	CSVVTDSFYGYTF
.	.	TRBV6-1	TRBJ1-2	TGTGCCAGCAGGGACCCCGGGGGAAGGATCTATGGCTACACCTTC	CASRDPGGRIYGYTF
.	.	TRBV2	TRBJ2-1	TGTGCCAGCAGTGATCTTAAATTTTTCCCCACTTTTTACAATGAGCAGTTCTTC	CASSDLKFFPTFYNEQFF
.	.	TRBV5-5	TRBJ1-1	TGTGCCAGCCGCGATCAGAACACTGAAGCTTTCTTT	CASRDQNTEAFF
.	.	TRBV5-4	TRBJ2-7	TGTGCCAGCAGCTTGGCAGGGTCCTACGAGCAGTACTTC	CASSLAGSYEQYF
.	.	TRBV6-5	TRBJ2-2	TGTGCCAGCAGTTACTTCCAGGTTATGGGCACCGGGGAGCTGTTTTTT	CASSYFQVMGTGELFF
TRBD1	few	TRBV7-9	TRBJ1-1	TGTGCCAGCAGCCCAGGGGGCACTGAAGCTTTCTTT	CASSPGGTEAFF
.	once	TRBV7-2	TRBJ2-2	TGTGCCAGCAGCCCGAGGACCGGGGAGCTGTTTTTT	CASSPRTGELFF
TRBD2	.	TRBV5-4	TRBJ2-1	TGTGCCAGCAGCTCACGGACTAGCGGGAGCAATGAGCAGTTCTTC	CASSSRTSGSNEQFF
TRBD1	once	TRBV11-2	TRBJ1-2	TGTGCCAGCAGCCCGGGACAGGGGTGGGGCTACACCTTC	CASSPGQGWGYTF
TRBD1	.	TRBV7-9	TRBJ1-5	TGTGCCAGCACCGGGGACAGGCACAATCAGCCCCAGCATTTT	CASTGDRHNQPQHF
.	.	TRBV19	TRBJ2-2	TGTGCCAGTAGTAGGGAGAACGGGGAGCTGTTTTTT	CASSRENGELFF